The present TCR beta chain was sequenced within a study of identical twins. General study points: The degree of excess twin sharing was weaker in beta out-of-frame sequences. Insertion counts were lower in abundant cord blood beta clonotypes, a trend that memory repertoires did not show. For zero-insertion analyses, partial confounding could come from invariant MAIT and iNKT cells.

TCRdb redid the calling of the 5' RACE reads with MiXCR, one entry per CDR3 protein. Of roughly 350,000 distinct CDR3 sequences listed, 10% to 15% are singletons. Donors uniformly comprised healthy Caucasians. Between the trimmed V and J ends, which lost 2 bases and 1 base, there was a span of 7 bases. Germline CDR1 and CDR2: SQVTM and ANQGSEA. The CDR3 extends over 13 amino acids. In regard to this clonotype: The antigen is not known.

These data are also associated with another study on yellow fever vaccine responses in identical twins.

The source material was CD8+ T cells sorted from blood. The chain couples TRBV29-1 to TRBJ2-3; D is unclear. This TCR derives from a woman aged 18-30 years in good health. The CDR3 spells CSVERAGTDTQYF. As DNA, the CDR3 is TGCAGCGTTGAAAGGGCAGGCACAGATACGCAGTATTTT.